The 27 T cell receptor beta chains below were found in one sample sequenced in a study of control samples from healthy donors and cancer patients. Libraries were prepared by immunoSEQ multiplex PCR; TCRdb keeps only in-frame clonotypes and omits some of them. The sample consists of 80,000 to 100,000 clones, around 90% of them appearing once. Sequenced: blood. These receptors were taken from a man in his thirties or forties in good health.

This clone was observed a single time. The CDR3 DNA is TGTGCCAGCAGCTTATCAGGGGGCCTCCTCTACACCTTC. Its translation is CASSLSGGLLYTF. This chain connects TRBV7-2 to TRBJ1-2; 8 bases are a match to TRBD1. Trimming took 2 bases from V and 10 from J; bases not matched to a gene: 6. CDR3 size: 13 residues. The germline CDR1 and CDR2 sequences are SGHTA and FQGNSA.

This chain connects TRBV5-1 to TRBJ1-1; 9 bases match TRBD1. Germline V gene data show CDR1 as SGHRS and CDR2 as YFSETQ. Unmatched junction bases numbered 5, after V lost 0 bases and J lost 5 bases. This CDR3 is 15 amino acids long. The CDR3 region has the DNA TGCGCCAGCAGCTTGGTGACAGGGGGGGAGACTGAAGCTTTCTTT. Translation gives CASSLVTGGETEAFF.

This clone was counted a single time. The V gene is TRBV14, the J gene TRBJ1-2; 11 bases align to TRBD1. Looked up from germline, CDR1 is SGHDN and CDR2 is FVKESK. The CDR3 runs 16 residues. Trimming cost V 1 base and J 2 bases; bases outside gene matches: 3. The CDR3 DNA follows: TGTGCCAGCAGCCAAGGGACAGGGGGCAAGAACTATGGCTACACCTTC. This encodes CASSQGTGGKNYGYTF.

This chain joins TRBV11-2 and TRBJ1-6; D unclear. The CDR3 has 15 amino acids. Germline loops: CDR1 SGHAT, CDR2 FQNNGV. V lost 5 bases and J 3 bases, leaving 11 bases between the germline ends. CDR3: CASSIRAFYNSPLHF. The CDR3 coding sequence is TGTGCCAGCAGCATCCGGGCCTTCTATAATTCACCCCTCCACTTT.

The chain couples TRBV5-8 to TRBJ2-7; 8 bases fit TRBD2. The CDR3 extends over 15 amino acids. In germline, CDR1 is SGHTS, CDR2 YDEGEE. V gave up 4 bases and J gave up 4 bases; unmatched junction bases: 10. This CDR3 reads CASSPGAGGHYEQYF. Here the CDR3 DNA reads TGTGCCAGCAGCCCAGGGGCGGGAGGCCATTACGAGCAGTACTTC.

CDR3 loop: CATSDLEGAHGYTF. CDR3 coding DNA: TGTGCCACCAGTGATTTGGAGGGGGCGCATGGCTACACCTTC. The chain recombines TRBV24-1 with TRBJ1-2, with 7 bases that match TRBD1. Losses at the gene ends were 0 bases for V and 6 bases for J; bases not matched to a gene: 3. The CDR3 sequence is 14 residues long. From germline, CDR1 is KGHDR and CDR2 SFDVKD.

This clone was found a few times. The rearrangement links TRBV10-2 to TRBJ1-5; the match to TRBD1 covers 8 bases. This CDR3 region has 15 residues. The V and J ends lost 10 bases and 0 bases, in that order; junction bases with no gene match: 8. Germline V lookup: CDR1 WSHSY, CDR2 SAAADI. The CDR3: CATKRQGNSNQPQHF. CDR3 DNA sequence: TGCGCCACTAAACGACAGGGGAATAGCAATCAGCCCCAGCATTTT.

Only a few counts were recorded for this clone. The chain is built from TRBV6-5 and TRBJ2-7, with 9 bases that match TRBD1. Germline V gene sequence: CDR1 MNHEY, CDR2 SVGAGI. The V and J ends lost 6 bases and 1 base, in that order; junction bases with no gene match: 7. This CDR3 contains 15 residues. CDR3 sequence: CASSRRDRASYEQYF. The CDR3 DNA sequence: TGTGCCAGCAGCCGCCGGGACAGGGCATCCTACGAGCAGTACTTC.

The chain is built from TRBV10-3 and TRBJ2-3; D ambiguous. Germline V gene sequence: CDR1 ENHRY, CDR2 SYGVKD. The CDR3 spans 12 residues. The V end was cut by 4 bases, the J end by 0 bases, with 2 bases between. The CDR3 nucleotides read TGTGCCATCAGTGCTAGCACAGATACGCAGTATTTT. Translated: CAISASTDTQYF.

The gene calls are TRBV6-5 and TRBJ1-6, with D tentatively TRBD1 (5 bases). The CDR3 loop spans 14 amino acids. Per germline, CDR1 MNHEY and CDR2 SVGAGI. Between the trimmed V and J ends, which lost 4 bases and 6 bases, there was a span of 10 bases. The CDR3 loop reads CASSSAGLNSPLHF. Here the CDR3 DNA reads TGTGCCAGCAGTTCTGCAGGGCTTAATTCACCCCTCCACTTT.

V and J are TRBV19 and TRBJ2-7; TRBD1 agrees at 7 bases. J lost 3 bases, V lost 3 bases, and 8 bases had no gene match. Germline-derived CDR1 and CDR2 are LNHDA and SQIVND (reference sequence). This CDR3 is 15 amino acids long. CDR3 bases: TGTGCCAGTAGTATCCGACCGGGACAGCTCTACGAGCAGTACTTC. Translating gives CASSIRPGQLYEQYF. The full variable domain, rest sourced from reference TRBV19 and TRBJ2-7, is DGGITQSPKYLFRKEGQNVTLSCEQNLNHDAMYWYRQDPGQGLRLIYYSQIVNDFQKGDIAEGYSVSREKKESFPLTVTSAQKNPTAFYLCASSIRPGQLYEQYFGPGTRLTVT.

The J gene is TRBJ2-5, the V gene TRBV15, with 9 bases lining up with TRBD1. Trimming cost V 5 bases and J 5 bases; bases outside gene matches: 6. Germline CDR1 reads LNHNV; CDR2 reads YYDKDF (reference sequence). This CDR3 has 14 amino acids. The CDR3 loop is CATSGSTGGETQYF. CDR3 sequence (DNA): TGTGCCACCAGCGGATCAACAGGGGGCGAGACCCAGTACTTC.

The V gene is TRBV12-3 or TRBV12-4, the J gene TRBJ2-7, with D possibly matching TRBD1 (5 bases). The V end lost 3 bases, the J end lost 3 bases, and 9 bases lay between the germline ends. The CDR3 length is 13 residues. CDR3 protein: CASSFLGHYEQYF. The DNA of the CDR3 is TGTGCCAGCAGTTTTCTCGGACACTACGAGCAGTACTTC.

The chain links TRBV19 to TRBJ1-5; 10 bases align to TRBD1. CDR3 length: 14 amino acids. The germline gives CDR1 LNHDA, CDR2 SQIVND (reference sequence). The V and J ends lost 6 bases and 6 bases, in that order; junction bases with no gene match: 5. The CDR3 DNA reads as TGTGCCAGTAGATCGGGACAGGGGTTTCAGCCCCAGCATTTT. Amino acid sequence: CASRSGQGFQPQHF.

This chain links TRBV7-2 with TRBJ2-2, with D maybe TRBD2 (5 bases). The CDR3 runs to 15 residues. Trimming took 4 bases from V and 8 from J, leaving 17 bases between them. Per the germline V gene, CDR1 is SGHTA and CDR2 is FQGNSA. CDR3 residues: CASSSNLLAPGELFF. The CDR3 nucleotides read TGTGCCAGCAGCTCAAATCTATTAGCGCCAGGGGAGCTGTTTTTT.

The chain uses TRBV10-3 and TRBJ2-2, with 9 bases matching TRBD1. The V gene's germline CDR1 is ENHRY and CDR2 SYGVKD. This CDR3 comprises 19 residues. The junction had 15 bases not matched to a gene; V was cut back by 2 bases and J by 5 bases. CDR3 amino acids: CAISERGPTGTGSTGELFF. For the CDR3, the DNA is TGTGCCATCAGTGAGAGAGGGCCAACCGGGACAGGGTCTACCGGGGAGCTGTTTTTT.

V usage is TRBV9 and J usage is TRBJ2-1; TRBD2 is a possible D gene (6 bases). Germline V gene sequence: CDR1 SGDLS, CDR2 YYNGEE. The CDR3 length is 16 residues. V lost 4 bases to trimming and J lost 0 bases, with 14 bases between them. CDR3 coding DNA: TGTGCCAGCAGCCCACCGGGAGCTCGCTCCTACAATGAGCAGTTCTTC. Translating it yields CASSPPGARSYNEQFF. Filled out from reference TRBV9 and TRBJ2-1, the complete variable domain reads DSGVTQTPKHLITATGQRVTLRCSPRSGDLSVYWYQQSLDQGLQFLIQYYNGEERAKGNILERFSAQQFPDLHSELNLSSLELGDSALYFCASSPPGARSYNEQFFGPGTRLTVL.

The chain is built from TRBV6-1 and TRBJ1-1; D gene unclear. Germline CDR1 MNHNS, CDR2 SASEGT. The CDR3 runs 12 residues. Between the trimmed V and J ends, which lost 2 bases and 3 bases, there was a span of 4 bases. CDR3: CASSEHYTEAFF. As DNA, the CDR3 is TGTGCCAGCAGTGAACATTACACTGAAGCTTTCTTT.

This rearrangement joins TRBV18 to TRBJ2-7; 7 bases fit TRBD1. Germline V gene sequence: CDR1 KGHSH, CDR2 LQKENI. The CDR3 contains 17 residues. Trimming cost V 1 base and J 4 bases; bases outside gene matches: 13. The CDR3, as DNA: TGTGCCAGCTCACCACGAGGGGATTCAGGGGGTCAGTACGAGCAGTACTTC. It yields the protein CASSPRGDSGGQYEQYF.

Only a few counts were recorded for this clone. CDR3 nucleotides: TGTGCCAGCAGCTCGCCTTTTGGACAGGGGGTTTTGGAGACCCAGTACTTC. It yields the protein CASSSPFGQGVLETQYF. This chain links TRBV7-9 with TRBJ2-5; TRBD1 matches 10 bases. The CDR3 covers 17 residues. J gave up 5 bases and V 4 bases, and 13 bases lay outside the gene matches. Germline lookup yields CDR1 SEHNR and CDR2 FQNEAQ (reference sequence).

The chain employs TRBV5-1 and TRBJ2-6; D remains ambiguous. Germline V gene lookup returns CDR1 SGHRS and CDR2 YFSETQ. The germline V and J ends were trimmed by 0 bases and 0 bases, with 10 bases remaining between them. There are 17 residues in the CDR3. The CDR3 is CASSLVGSLSGANVLTF. DNA for the CDR3: TGCGCCAGCAGCTTGGTAGGCAGCCTCTCTGGGGCCAACGTCCTGACTTTC.

The chain is built from TRBV24-1 and TRBJ2-5; 7 bases match TRBD1. Germline V CDR1 and CDR2: KGHDR, SFDVKD. CDR3 length: 14 residues. The J segment lost 0 bases and the V segment lost 6 bases, leaving 3 bases of the junction unmatched. The CDR3 reads CATSNRGYQETQYF. CDR3 bases: TGTGCCACCAGTAACAGGGGTTACCAAGAGACCCAGTACTTC.

The CDR3 loop reads CASSLAGRGQYF. CDR3 in DNA: TGTGCCAGCAGCTTAGCAGGGAGGGGGCAGTACTTC. The genes are TRBV7-8 and TRBJ2-7, with 7 bases matching TRBD2. The ends lost 0 bases at V and 9 bases at J; junction bases unmatched: 2. CDR1 and CDR2 from the germline V gene are SGHVS and FQNEAQ. This CDR3 region has 12 residues.

This sequence joins TRBV19 and TRBJ2-7; TRBD1 or TRBD2 may be the D gene (5 bases each). The ends were cut back, 6 bases at V and 2 bases at J, with 11 bases in the middle. Germline V gene data show CDR1 as LNHDA and CDR2 as SQIVND (reference sequence). This CDR3 has 13 residues. CDR3 protein: CASRGTLTYEQYF. CDR3 DNA: TGTGCCAGTAGGGGGACCCTAACCTACGAGCAGTACTTC.

The DNA for the CDR3 is TGTGCCAGCAGCTTAACGGGGTCCCCTGTGAGGGGTACTGAAGCTTTCTTT. Amino acid sequence: CASSLTGSPVRGTEAFF. The V call is TRBV7-3, the J call TRBJ1-1; perhaps TRBD1 as D (5 bases). The length of the CDR3 is 17 residues. Germline assignment: CDR1 SGHTA and CDR2 FQGTGA. Between the trimmed V and J ends, which lost 0 bases and 5 bases, there was a span of 19 bases.

The chain uses TRBV30 and TRBJ2-3; D is perhaps TRBD2 (6 bases). V lost 4 bases and J lost 1, with 12 bases in between. The V gene's germline CDR1 is GTSNPN and CDR2 SVGIG (reference sequence). This CDR3 is 14 amino acids long. The CDR3 nucleotides read TGTGCCTGGAAAGTTCAGCGGGGCACAGATACGCAGTATTTT. This gives the protein CAWKVQRGTDTQYF.

This sequence joins TRBV5-1 and TRBJ2-3, with D perhaps assigned TRBD1 or TRBD2 (5 bases each). The CDR3 totals 17 residues. From germline, CDR1 is SGHRS and CDR2 YFSETQ. Trimming stripped 0 bases from V and 0 bases from J, with 14 bases between. CDR3 nucleotide sequence: TGCGCCAGCAGCTTGGCCCTTGGGACGGATAGCACAGATACGCAGTATTTT. As protein: CASSLALGTDSTDTQYF.